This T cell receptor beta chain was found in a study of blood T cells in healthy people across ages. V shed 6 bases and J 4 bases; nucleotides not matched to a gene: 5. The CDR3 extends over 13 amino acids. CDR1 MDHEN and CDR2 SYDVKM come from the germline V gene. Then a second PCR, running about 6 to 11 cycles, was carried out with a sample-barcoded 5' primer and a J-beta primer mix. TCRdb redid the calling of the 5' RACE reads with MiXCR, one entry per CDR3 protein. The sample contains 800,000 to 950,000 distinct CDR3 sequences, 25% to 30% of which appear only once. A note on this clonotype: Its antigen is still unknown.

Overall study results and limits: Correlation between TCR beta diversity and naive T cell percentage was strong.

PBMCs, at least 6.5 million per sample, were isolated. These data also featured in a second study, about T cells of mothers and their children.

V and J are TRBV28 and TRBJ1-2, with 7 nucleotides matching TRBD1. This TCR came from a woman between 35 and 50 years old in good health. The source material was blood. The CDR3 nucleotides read TGTGCCAGCAGGTCACAGGGGTTCTATGGCTACACCTTC. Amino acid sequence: CASRSQGFYGYTF.